This TCR beta chain was sequenced for a study of read filtering for tumor transcriptome and immune sequencing. Between the trimmed V and J ends, which lost 5 bases and 0 bases, there was a span of 17 bases. This CDR3 has 17 residues. Germline assignment: CDR1 SGHTA and CDR2 FQGNSA. This library used around 400 ng RNA and molecular barcoded adaptors spanning alpha/delta and beta/gamma chains. TCRdb reanalysed the reads using MiXCR and keeps one entry per CDR3 protein. The table has around 38,000 distinct CDR3 sequences, roughly 13% seen once. Every patient had bone marrow sampled while the disease was active.

The chain has TRBV7-2 and TRBJ2-1, with D hard to call. Input material: a population of CD138-negative cells sorted from bone marrow. The TCR sequence derives from a donor at least 40 years old with multiple myeloma. CDR3 amino acids: CASSKGAQTLSYNEQFF. For the CDR3, the DNA is TGTGCCAGCAGCAAAGGCGCACAGACCCTCTCCTACAATGAGCAGTTCTTC.